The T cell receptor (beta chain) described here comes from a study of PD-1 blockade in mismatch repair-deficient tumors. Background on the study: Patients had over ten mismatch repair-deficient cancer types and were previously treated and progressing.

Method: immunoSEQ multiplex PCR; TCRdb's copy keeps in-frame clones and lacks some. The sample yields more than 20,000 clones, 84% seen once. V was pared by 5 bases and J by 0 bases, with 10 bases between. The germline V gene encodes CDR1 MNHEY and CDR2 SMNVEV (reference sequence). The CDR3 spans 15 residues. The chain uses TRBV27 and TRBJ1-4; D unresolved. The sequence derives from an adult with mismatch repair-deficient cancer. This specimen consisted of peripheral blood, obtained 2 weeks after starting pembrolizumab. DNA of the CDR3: TGTGCCAGCAGTCACACAGCTGCAACTAATGAAAAACTGTTTTTT. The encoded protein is CASSHTAATNEKLFF.